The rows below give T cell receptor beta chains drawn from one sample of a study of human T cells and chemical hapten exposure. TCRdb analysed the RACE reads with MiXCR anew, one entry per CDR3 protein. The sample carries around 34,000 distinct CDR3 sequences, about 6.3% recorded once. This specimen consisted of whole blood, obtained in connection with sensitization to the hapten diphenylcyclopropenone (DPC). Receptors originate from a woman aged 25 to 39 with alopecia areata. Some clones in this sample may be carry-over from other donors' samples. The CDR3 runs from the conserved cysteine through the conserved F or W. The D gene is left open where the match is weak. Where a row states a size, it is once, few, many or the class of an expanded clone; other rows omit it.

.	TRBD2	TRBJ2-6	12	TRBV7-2	CASSSTGTSSSF	TGTGCCAGCAGCTCGACCGGGACTAGCTCGTCTTTC
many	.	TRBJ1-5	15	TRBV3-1	CASSQDRGFNQPQHF	TGTGCCAGCAGCCAAGATCGGGGTTTCAATCAGCCCCAGCATTTT
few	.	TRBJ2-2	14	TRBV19	CASSIFEGTGELFF	TGTGCCAGTAGTATATTTGAGGGCACCGGGGAGCTGTTTTTT
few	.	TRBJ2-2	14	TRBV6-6	CASSYAGRTGELFF	TGTGCCAGCAGTTACGCGGGGAGAACCGGGGAGCTGTTTTTT
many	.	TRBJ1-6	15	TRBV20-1	CSASPPEEYNSPLHF	TGCAGTGCTAGCCCCCCAGAAGAATATAATTCACCCCTCCACTTT
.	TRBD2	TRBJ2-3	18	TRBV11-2	CASSPGPGGGVETDTQYF	TGTGCCAGCAGCCCAGGCCCCGGCGGGGGGGTTGAGACAGATACGCAGTATTTT
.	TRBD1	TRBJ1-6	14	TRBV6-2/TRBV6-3	CASHTGQGNSPLHF	TGTGCCAGCCACACCGGACAGGGGAATTCACCCCTCCACTTT
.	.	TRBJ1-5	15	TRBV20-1	CSARDTTRVNQPQHF	TGCAGTGCTAGAGATACCACGAGGGTGAATCAGCCCCAGCATTTT
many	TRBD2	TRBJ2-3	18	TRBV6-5	CASSYSMEPSGFTDTQYF	TGTGCCAGCAGTTACTCGATGGAGCCTAGCGGGTTCACAGATACGCAGTATTTT
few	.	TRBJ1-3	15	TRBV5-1	CASSPGRPSGNTIYF	TGCGCCAGCAGCCCCGGACGTCCCTCTGGAAACACCATATATTTT
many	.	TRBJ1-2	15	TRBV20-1	CSAIQATGADYGYTF	TGCAGTGCAATCCAAGCCACCGGGGCTGACTATGGCTACACCTTC
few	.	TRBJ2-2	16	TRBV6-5	CASSFGTFANTGELFF	TGTGCCAGCAGTTTCGGGACATTCGCGAACACCGGGGAGCTGTTTTTT
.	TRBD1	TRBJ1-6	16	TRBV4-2	CASSQEGGRGNSPLHF	TGTGCCAGCAGCCAAGAAGGGGGCAGGGGCAATTCACCCCTCCACTTT
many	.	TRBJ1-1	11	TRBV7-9	CASSLEVEAFF	TGTGCCAGCAGCTTAGAGGTTGAAGCTTTCTTT
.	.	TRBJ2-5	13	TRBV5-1	CASSSGPRETQYF	TGCGCCAGCAGCTCCGGGCCCCGGGAGACCCAGTACTTC
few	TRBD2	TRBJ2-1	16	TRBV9	CASSVGSGVMGNEQFF	TGTGCCAGCAGCGTAGGAAGCGGGGTCATGGGGAATGAGCAGTTCTTC
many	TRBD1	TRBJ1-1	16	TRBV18	CASSPFTGQGDTEAFF	TGTGCCAGCTCACCATTTACGGGACAGGGGGACACTGAAGCTTTCTTT
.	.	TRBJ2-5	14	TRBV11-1	CASSPQRLPGTQYF	TGTGCCAGCAGCCCTCAGCGCCTTCCGGGGACCCAGTACTTC
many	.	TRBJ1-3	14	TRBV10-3	CAIKEGVAGNTIYF	TGTGCCATCAAAGAAGGGGTCGCTGGAAACACCATATATTTT
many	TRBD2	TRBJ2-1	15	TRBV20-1	CSARDLLAPNNEQFF	TGCAGTGCTAGAGATCTACTAGCGCCGAACAATGAGCAGTTCTTC
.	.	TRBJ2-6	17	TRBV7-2	CASSLGSGPSGANVLTF	TGTGCCAGCAGCTTAGGTTCAGGTCCGTCTGGGGCCAACGTCCTGACTTTC
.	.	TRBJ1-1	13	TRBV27	CASRVPGAPEAFF	TGTGCCAGCCGAGTGCCGGGGGCTCCTGAAGCTTTCTTT
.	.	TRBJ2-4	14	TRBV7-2	CASSLGLAKNIQYF	TGTGCCAGCAGCTTAGGGCTAGCCAAAAACATTCAGTACTTC
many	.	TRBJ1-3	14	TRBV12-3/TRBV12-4	CASRLGGSGNTIYF	TGTGCCAGCCGCCTAGGAGGGTCTGGAAACACCATATATTTT
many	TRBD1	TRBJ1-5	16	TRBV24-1	CATSDSRTGVSQPQHF	TGTGCCACCAGTGATTCTAGGACAGGGGTAAGTCAGCCCCAGCATTTT
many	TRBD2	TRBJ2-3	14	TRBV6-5	CASGTSGVSDTQYF	TGTGCCAGTGGGACTAGCGGGGTATCGGATACGCAGTATTTT
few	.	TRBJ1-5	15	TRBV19	CASSIGSYSNQPQHF	TGTGCCAGTAGTATAGGCAGTTATAGCAATCAGCCCCAGCATTTT
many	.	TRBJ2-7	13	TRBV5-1	CASSGGRGPEQYF	TGCGCCAGCAGCGGAGGAAGGGGCCCCGAGCAGTACTTC
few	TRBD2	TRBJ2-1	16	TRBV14	CASSQVGRGGGNEQFF	TGTGCCAGCAGCCAAGTCGGGCGGGGGGGCGGCAATGAGCAGTTCTTC
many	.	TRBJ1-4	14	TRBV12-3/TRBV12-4	CASSFGLGDEKLFF	TGTGCCAGCAGTTTTGGGCTAGGCGATGAAAAACTGTTTTTT
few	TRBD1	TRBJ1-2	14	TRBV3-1	CASSNGQGAVGYTF	TGTGCCAGCAGCAACGGACAGGGGGCGGTTGGCTACACCTTC
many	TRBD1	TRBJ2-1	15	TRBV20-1	CSATPRGLTYNEQFF	TGCAGTGCTACTCCGAGGGGGCTGACCTACAATGAGCAGTTCTTC
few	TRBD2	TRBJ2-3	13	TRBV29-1	CSVVSGGANTQYF	TGCAGCGTTGTCAGCGGGGGGGCGAATACGCAGTATTTT
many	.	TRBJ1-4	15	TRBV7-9	CASRRQGSPNEKLFF	TGTGCCAGCAGGCGTCAGGGATCCCCTAATGAAAAACTGTTTTTT
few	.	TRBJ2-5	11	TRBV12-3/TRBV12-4	CASGLRETQYF	TGTGCCAGCGGGCTAAGAGAGACCCAGTACTTC
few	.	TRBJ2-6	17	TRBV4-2	CASGGDVFPPGANVLTF	TGTGCTAGTGGGGGAGATGTTTTTCCGCCTGGGGCCAACGTCCTGACTTTC
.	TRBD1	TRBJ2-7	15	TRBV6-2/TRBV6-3	CASSANRDRYYEQYF	TGTGCCAGCAGCGCGAACCGGGACAGGTACTACGAGCAGTACTTC
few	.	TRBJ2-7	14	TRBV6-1	CASSRGQPPGEQYF	TGTGCCAGCAGCCGCGGACAGCCCCCTGGCGAGCAGTACTTC
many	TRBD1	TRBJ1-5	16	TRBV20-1	CSARDSRPFSNQPQHF	TGCAGTGCCAGGGACAGCCGCCCGTTTAGCAATCAGCCCCAGCATTTT
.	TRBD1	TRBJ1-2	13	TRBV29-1	CSVRTGAIYGYTF	TGCAGCGTTCGGACAGGGGCGATCTATGGCTACACCTTC
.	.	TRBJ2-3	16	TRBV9	CASSVDVGLGTDTQYF	TGTGCCAGCAGCGTAGATGTCGGGCTGGGCACAGATACGCAGTATTTT
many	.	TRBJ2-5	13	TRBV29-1	CSVEGRNQETQYF	TGCAGCGTTGAAGGAAGGAACCAAGAGACCCAGTACTTC